Below, 26 T cell receptor beta chains from the same sample are listed, as sequenced in a study of blood T cell repertoires in COVID-19. The table came from immunoSEQ multiplex PCR; TCRdb's copy has only in-frame clones and leaves some out. The sample lists 100,000 to 150,000 clones; roughly four fifths were seen once. The material sequenced was peripheral blood. These TCRs come from a man younger than 40 with COVID-19, enrolled during active disease.

The chain is built from TRBV6-6 and TRBJ1-6; TRBD1 might be the D (6 bases). Trimming cost V 1 base and J 6 bases, with 13 bases left between them. Looked up from germline, CDR1 is MNHNY and CDR2 is SVGAGI (reference sequence). This CDR3 has 16 residues. The CDR3 bases are TGTGCCAGCAGTTACTACCCCGGACAGCCTAATTCACCCCTCCACTTT. This sequence encodes CASSYYPGQPNSPLHF.

This clone was counted between two and nine times. The rearrangement uses TRBV4-2 and TRBJ2-3, with D hard to call. V gave up 1 base and J gave up 9 bases, with 11 bases separating them. Germline V gives CDR1 LGHNA, CDR2 YNFKEQ. This CDR3 region has 13 residues. The CDR3 DNA sequence: TGTGCCAGCAGCCAAGGGGCTGAGTTGACGCAGTATTTT. Translation gives CASSQGAELTQYF.

This sequence joins TRBV6-5 and TRBJ1-1; 7 bases align to TRBD1. The ends lost 6 bases at V and 2 bases at J; junction bases unmatched: 9. Per the germline V gene, CDR1 is MNHEY and CDR2 is SVGAGI. This CDR3 region has 15 residues. The CDR3 DNA reads as TGTGCCAGCAGCCGACAGGGTTTGGGAAACACTGAAGCTTTCTTT. Translated: CASSRQGLGNTEAFF.

In this sample, this clone turned up a few times. This chain connects TRBV4-2 to TRBJ2-2; D ambiguous. Trimming pared 4 bases from V and 0 bases from J, leaving 6 bases between. Germline V gene sequence: CDR1 LGHNA, CDR2 YNFKEQ. This CDR3 spans 14 amino acids. The CDR3 is CASSLDTNTGELFF. The DNA for the CDR3 is TGTGCCAGCAGCCTAGATACGAACACCGGGGAGCTGTTTTTT.

This clone was counted a few times. The chain uses TRBV28 and TRBJ1-1, with D tentatively TRBD1 (6 bases). Germline lookup yields CDR1 MDHEN and CDR2 SYDVKM. Trimming took 6 bases from V and 1 from J, leaving 12 bases between them. The CDR3 is 14 amino acids. The CDR3 reads CASRDSVSNTEAFF. Here the CDR3 DNA reads TGTGCCAGCAGGGACAGTGTCTCGAACACTGAAGCTTTCTTT.

The chain employs TRBV30 and TRBJ2-5; D not resolved. This CDR3 contains 11 residues. V was pared by 0 bases and J by 5 bases, with 4 bases between. Germline CDR1 GTSNPN, CDR2 SVGIG (reference sequence). CDR3 bases: TGTGCCTGGAGTGTTTCGGAGACCCAGTACTTC. It encodes CAWSVSETQYF.

This chain connects TRBV27 to TRBJ2-3; a possible D gene is TRBD2 (6 bases). Trimming pared 8 bases from V and 4 bases from J, leaving 28 bases between. The CDR3 has 18 residues. Germline V gives CDR1 MNHEY, CDR2 SMNVEV (reference sequence). CDR3 sequence (DNA): TGTGCCAGCGGCCGGCTGCTAGGTCCCTTGGGGGGTCCAGATACGCAGTATTTT. Translating it yields CASGRLLGPLGGPDTQYF.

This chain uses TRBV6-2 or TRBV6-3 with TRBJ1-1, with D unresolved. Germline V gene sequence: CDR1 MNHEY, CDR2 SVGEGT. The CDR3 loop spans 13 amino acids. Trimming stripped 6 bases from V and 1 base from J, with 9 bases between. CDR3 amino acids: CASSGLPNTEAFF. In DNA, the CDR3 is TGTGCCAGCAGCGGACTTCCGAACACTGAAGCTTTCTTT.

This chain joins TRBV6-2 or TRBV6-3 and TRBJ1-1; D might be TRBD1 (6 bases). CDR3 length equals 16 residues. With 0 bases removed from V and 5 bases from J, the gap between germline ends came to 16 bases. Germline-derived CDR1 and CDR2 are MNHEY and SVGEGT. The CDR3 sequence: CASSYSSSAGDTEAFF. CDR3 sequence (DNA): TGTGCCAGCAGTTACTCGAGTAGCGCAGGGGATACTGAAGCTTTCTTT.

This chain joins TRBV19 and TRBJ1-2, with D perhaps matching TRBD1 (6 bases). This CDR3 comprises 15 residues. Germline V gene data show CDR1 as LNHDA and CDR2 as SQIVND (reference sequence). V was shortened by 6 bases and J by 3 bases, with 17 bases between the two germline ends. The CDR3 protein is CASRNLTGPDYGYTF. CDR3 in DNA: TGTGCCAGTAGGAACCTGACAGGACCAGACTATGGCTACACCTTC.

This clone is a singleton in its sample. V and J are TRBV14 and TRBJ2-2, with 8 bases lining up with TRBD2. V was clipped by 3 bases and J by 0 bases; unmatched bases: 3. This CDR3 is built from 16 residues. The V gene's germline CDR1 is SGHDN and CDR2 FVKESK. CDR3: CASSHILAANTGELFF. The CDR3, as DNA: TGTGCCAGCAGCCACATACTAGCGGCGAACACCGGGGAGCTGTTTTTT.

The chain uses TRBV4-3 and TRBJ2-5, with D possibly being TRBD2 (6 bases). The V end lost 0 bases, the J end lost 5 bases, and 13 bases lay between the germline ends. Germline CDR1 is LGHNA and CDR2 is YSLEER. The CDR3 loop spans 15 amino acids. CDR3 DNA: TGCGCCAGCAGCCAAGATATCGGGAGTCGGGAGACCCAGTACTTC. The encoded protein is CASSQDIGSRETQYF.

V gene TRBV27 combines with J gene TRBJ2-2; D gene unclear. Deletions cut 3 bases from V and 4 bases from J, with 9 bases between. The CDR3 covers 14 residues. From germline, CDR1 is MNHEY and CDR2 SMNVEV (reference sequence). CDR3 in DNA: TGTGCCAGCAGTTTCGCCCCCGGCACCGGGGAGCTGTTTTTT. It codes for CASSFAPGTGELFF.

The chain uses TRBV7-9 and TRBJ1-3; weak D call: TRBD1 (6 bases). The CDR3 contains 16 residues. From germline, CDR1 is SEHNR and CDR2 FQNEAQ (reference sequence). V was cut by 1 base and J by 0 bases, with 10 bases left in between. The CDR3 DNA reads as TGTGCCAGCAGCTTAGGGGGGCTGTACTCTGGAAACACCATATATTTT. Its translation is CASSLGGLYSGNTIYF. Using reference TRBV7-9 and TRBJ1-3 for the parts outside the CDR3, the full variable domain is DTGVSQNPRHKITKRGQNVTFRCDPISEHNRLYWYRQTLGQGPEFLTYFQNEAQLEKSRLLSDRFSAERPKGSFSTLEIQRTEQGDSAMYLCASSLGGLYSGNTIYFGEGSWLTVV.

In its sample, this clone was seen once. The V and J genes are TRBV5-1 and TRBJ1-3, with D unresolved. The CDR3 is 16 amino acids. V was shortened by 0 bases and J by 0 bases, with 10 bases between the two germline ends. The germline V gene encodes CDR1 SGHRS and CDR2 YFSETQ. The chain's CDR3 is CASSLDQAYSGNTIYF. Written as DNA, the CDR3 is TGCGCCAGCAGCTTGGATCAGGCCTACTCTGGAAACACCATATATTTT.

About this clone itself: A much larger clone differs from this one at a single base, so this may be a read error. The chain joins TRBV7-3 to TRBJ1-1; 9 positions agree with TRBD1. CDR3 length equals 13 residues. V lost 5 bases to trimming and J lost 3 bases; unmatched junction nucleotides: 1. CDR1 is SGHTA and CDR2 is FQGTGA in the germline V gene. CDR3 sequence: CASSRQGDTEAFF. For the CDR3, the DNA is TGTGCCAGCAGCCGACAGGGGGACACTGAAGCTTTCTTT.

The V gene is TRBV5-1, the J gene TRBJ2-5; 7 bases fit TRBD1. Germline loops: CDR1 SGHRS, CDR2 YFSETQ. The CDR3 length is 13 residues. The V and J ends lost 7 bases and 4 bases, in that order; junction bases with no gene match: 7. CDR3 sequence: CASRQGVRETQYF. CDR3 in DNA: TGCGCCAGCCGACAGGGTGTGCGAGAGACCCAGTACTTC. The whole variable domain, filled in from reference TRBV5-1 and TRBJ2-5, reads KAGVTQTPRYLIKTRGQQVTLSCSPISGHRSVSWYQQTPGQGLQFLFEYFSETQRNKGNFPGRFSGRQFSNSRSEMNVSTLELGDSALYLCASRQGVRETQYFGPGTRLLVL.

With regard to this clone: This sample includes further DNA sequences coding for the same CDR3. V gene TRBV30 combines with J gene TRBJ1-1; the match to TRBD1 covers 11 bases. V trimming: 3 bases; J trimming: 5 bases; junction bases outside the gene matches: 2. The germline gives CDR1 GTSNPN, CDR2 SVGIG (reference sequence). The length of the CDR3 is 13 residues. The CDR3 loop reads CAWSGTGGTEAFF. As DNA, the CDR3 is TGTGCCTGGAGCGGGACAGGGGGAACTGAAGCTTTCTTT.

This clone was observed once. The rearrangement joins TRBV4-2 to TRBJ2-1; 7 bases fit TRBD2. The CDR3 spans 18 residues. The germline V gene encodes CDR1 LGHNA and CDR2 YNFKEQ. V shed 1 base and J 3 bases; nucleotides not matched to a gene: 12. CDR3 protein: CASSQGSAAGDGYNEQFF. CDR3 in DNA: TGTGCCAGCAGCCAAGGCTCGGCGGCGGGAGACGGCTACAATGAGCAGTTCTTC.

The chain joins TRBV7-9 to TRBJ1-1; the D gene is possibly TRBD1 (6 bases). The V and J ends lost 8 bases and 2 bases respectively, with 15 bases between them. The CDR3 is 14 residues long. CDR1 SEHNR and CDR2 FQNEAQ come from the germline V gene (reference sequence). The CDR3: CASLNPGANTEAFF. CDR3 sequence (DNA): TGTGCCAGCCTAAATCCAGGGGCTAACACTGAAGCTTTCTTT.

The chain recombines TRBV11-3 with TRBJ1-1; perhaps TRBD1 as D (5 bases). V lost 5 bases and J lost 1, with 11 bases in between. CDR3 length: 14 amino acids. The germline gives CDR1 SGHNT, CDR2 YENEEA. CDR3 bases: TGTGCCAGCAGCCCCAGGGTAGGGAACACTGAAGCTTTCTTT. This sequence encodes CASSPRVGNTEAFF.

This chain connects TRBV5-6 to TRBJ2-6, with D perhaps TRBD2 (5 bases). This CDR3 has 15 residues. The germline gives CDR1 SGHDT, CDR2 YYEEEE. Trimming pared 3 bases from V and 0 bases from J, leaving 7 bases between. For the CDR3, the DNA is TGTGCCAGCAGCTGGAGGAGCTCTGGGGCCAACGTCCTGACTTTC. Translated, it gives CASSWRSSGANVLTF.

This chain joins TRBV19 and TRBJ1-2; TRBD1 agrees at 10 bases. CDR3 length equals 16 residues. Germline values: CDR1 LNHDA, CDR2 SQIVND (reference sequence). V shed 6 bases and J 4 bases; nucleotides not matched to a gene: 11. Here the CDR3 DNA reads TGTGCCAGTAGCCCCCCGTGGGACAGGGGTATCTATGGCTACACCTTC. Amino acids: CASSPPWDRGIYGYTF.

The CDR3 here is CASSIGTGRGEKLFF. In DNA form, the CDR3 reads TGTGCCAGCAGCATCGGGACAGGGCGAGGCGAAAAACTGTTTTTT. The chain has TRBV7-2 and TRBJ1-4; 9 positions match TRBD1. J gave up 8 bases and V 5 bases, and 9 bases lay outside the gene matches. Germline assignment: CDR1 SGHTA and CDR2 FQGNSA. The CDR3 length is 15 residues.

The chain is built from TRBV6-5 and TRBJ2-1, with 10 bases identical to TRBD2. The CDR3 is 16 residues long. With V trimmed by 4 bases and J by 2 bases, 5 bases remained unmatched. Germline V CDR1 and CDR2: MNHEY, SVGAGI. The CDR3 region is CASSLLLAGTYNEQFF. The DNA for the CDR3 is TGTGCCAGCAGTTTGCTACTAGCGGGGACCTACAATGAGCAGTTCTTC.

The V call is TRBV6-5, the J call TRBJ1-5; D gene unclear. V lost 6 bases and J lost 7, with 10 bases in between. The germline gives CDR1 MNHEY, CDR2 SVGAGI. The CDR3 extends over 12 amino acids. CDR3 nucleotide sequence: TGTGCCAGCAGCATCGACGGGCAGCCCCAGCATTTT. Protein sequence: CASSIDGQPQHF.